The 15 T cell receptor beta chains below all came from one sample that was sequenced in a study of CD8+CD57+ T cells in acquired aplastic anemia. TCR beta VDJ and CDR3 profiling used genomic DNA as template. TCRdb ran MiXCR on the reads and lists one entry per CDR3 protein. Found here are 350,000 to 450,000 distinct CDR3 sequences, about two thirds of them singletons; the top ten hold 3.5% to 4.5%. The sample was sorted CD4+, CD8+, or CD8+CD57+ T cells (not recorded which) from PBMCs. These receptors were obtained from a human donor in good health, serving as a control.

This chain joins TRBV7-9 and TRBJ1-5; 9 bases are a match to TRBD1. This CDR3 region has 13 residues. Germline V gene lookup returns CDR1 SEHNR and CDR2 FQNEAQ (reference sequence). V was pared by 5 bases and J by 13 bases, with 9 bases of the junction left unmatched. CDR3 amino acids: CASSRNRGRAQHF. CDR3 DNA: TGTGCCAGCAGCAGAAACAGGGGGCGGGCGCAGCATTTT.

The chain couples TRBV27 to TRBJ1-3, with D unresolved. V lost 7 bases to trimming and J lost 0 bases, with 10 bases between them. Germline V gives CDR1 MNHEY, CDR2 SMNVEV (reference sequence). The length of the CDR3 is 14 residues. The CDR3 sequence is CASIQRNSGNTIYF. CDR3 in DNA: TGTGCCAGCATCCAACGGAACTCTGGAAACACCATATATTTT.

V usage is TRBV5-5 and J usage is TRBJ1-2; perhaps TRBD1 as D (6 bases). The germline gives CDR1 SGHKS, CDR2 YYEKEE (reference sequence). Trimming stripped 9 bases from V and 9 bases from J, with 15 bases between. The CDR3 runs to 11 residues. The CDR3 bases are TGTGCCACCACCTCGGACAGCTGCTACACCTTC. Encoded protein: CATTSDSCYTF.

This chain joins TRBV6-2 or TRBV6-3 and TRBJ1-6, with 9 bases matching TRBD1. Germline assignment: CDR1 MNHEY and CDR2 SVGEGT. The length of the CDR3 is 17 residues. V lost 7 bases, J lost 8 bases, and 15 bases stayed unmatched. CDR3 sequence (DNA): TGTGCCAGCACCTACTCGGGGACAGGGATGGGGGATTCACCCCTCCACTTT. Protein: CASTYSGTGMGDSPLHF.

Of note for this clonotype: One junction end does not reproduce the germline sequence, and a read error may be involved. The chain employs TRBV9 and TRBJ2-1, with 11 bases fitting TRBD2. This CDR3 contains 12 residues. The germline V gene has CDR1 SGDLS and CDR2 YYNGEE. The CDR3 DNA sequence: TGTGCCAGCAGCCAGGGACTAGCGGACGGGGTCTTC. Translated: CASSQGLADGVF.

This chain connects TRBV9 to TRBJ1-2; TRBD1 might be the D (5 bases). Trimming took 0 bases from V and 9 from J, leaving 21 bases between them. The germline V gene has CDR1 SGDLS and CDR2 YYNGEE. The CDR3 is 16 amino acids. The CDR3 nucleotides are TGTGCCAGCAGCGTAGTTGATAGTAGCAGGGCGAAATGCTACACCTTC. Amino acid sequence: CASSVVDSSRAKCYTF.

In its sample, this clonotype was seen many times. The chain links TRBV7-2 to TRBJ1-2; D is undetermined. Trimming took 6 bases from V and 3 from J, leaving 11 bases between them. Germline V CDR1 and CDR2: SGHTA, FQGNSA. The CDR3 is made up of 13 amino acids. The CDR3: CASSLDVDYGYTF. The DNA of the CDR3 is TGTGCCAGCAGTCTGGACGTTGACTATGGCTACACCTTC.

The rearrangement joins TRBV2 to TRBJ1-1; the D is unclear. V shed 3 bases and J shed 9 bases, with 11 bases lying between them. The CDR3 spans 12 residues. Germline CDR1 SNHLY, CDR2 FYNNEI. This CDR3 is CASSEWVGKAFF. CDR3 nucleotide sequence: TGTGCCAGCAGTGAGTGGGTAGGGAAAGCTTTCTTT.

The J gene is TRBJ2-7, the V gene TRBV5-1, with 9 bases matching TRBD1. This CDR3 contains 13 residues. J gave up 7 bases and V 8 bases, and 10 bases lay outside the gene matches. Germline V gene sequence: CDR1 SGHRS, CDR2 YFSETQ. The CDR3 region is CASRIQGAKEQYF. CDR3 sequence (DNA): TGCGCCAGTCGTATACAGGGGGCGAAAGAGCAGTACTTC.

The V gene is TRBV9, the J gene TRBJ2-1, with D possibly called TRBD1 or TRBD2 (6 bases each). Looked up from germline, CDR1 is SGDLS and CDR2 is YYNGEE. Trimming removed 4 bases at V and 6 bases at J, with 17 bases between. The CDR3 has 15 amino acids. The CDR3 protein is CASSPTGGEVNEQFF. Written as DNA, the CDR3 is TGTGCCAGCAGCCCTACCGGGGGCGAGGTCAATGAGCAGTTCTTC.

The rearrangement joins TRBV2 to TRBJ2-2, with D possibly TRBD2 on 6 matching bases. This CDR3 is built from 13 residues. The V gene's germline CDR1 is SNHLY and CDR2 FYNNEI. V was shortened by 6 bases and J by 5 bases, with 10 bases between the two germline ends. CDR3 region: CASSSAGTGELFF. CDR3 nucleotide sequence: TGTGCCAGCAGCTCGGCGGGGACCGGGGAGCTGTTTTTT.

The V and J genes are TRBV2 and TRBJ1-5; perhaps TRBD1 as D (5 bases). CDR1 SNHLY and CDR2 FYNNEI come from the germline V gene. V lost 8 bases and J 7 bases, leaving 27 bases between the germline ends. The CDR3 has 17 amino acids. In DNA, the CDR3 is TGTGCCAGCGGCCGGGACGGACCGAACACCGGGGAGCAGCCCCAGCATTTT. Amino acids: CASGRDGPNTGEQPQHF.

This clonotype showed up just a few times. The chain recombines TRBV10-2 with TRBJ2-7; 7 positions match TRBD1. Germline lookup yields CDR1 WSHSY and CDR2 SAAADI. The V segment lost 4 bases and the J segment 6 bases; nucleotides outside the gene matches: 6. The CDR3 is 13 amino acids. CDR3 sequence (DNA): TGCGCCAGCAGTGGACAGGGCTACATCGAGCAGTACTTC. Amino acids: CASSGQGYIEQYF.

There are a few counts of this clonotype. This chain links TRBV29-1 with TRBJ2-3; 8 nucleotides line up with TRBD1. V was pared by 1 base and J by 2 bases, with 2 bases of the junction left unmatched. The CDR3 has 14 residues. Germline CDR1 reads SQVTM; CDR2 reads ANQGSEA. In DNA form, the CDR3 reads TGCAGCGTTGAAGGGGACAGGTTCACAGATACGCAGTATTTT. Its translation: CSVEGDRFTDTQYF.

As concerns this clonotype: The missing conserved phenylalanine or tryptophan at the end of this CDR3 makes a read error likely. The limits of the CDR3 on the DNA are not certain, so only TCRdb's listed CDR3 is given. The chain couples TRBV7-2 to TRBJ1-2; the D segment call TRBD1 is taken from the table without a DNA check. The CDR3 is 13 residues long, ends included. CDR1 and CDR2 from the germline V gene are SGHTA and FQGNSA. This CDR3 reads CASSLKCRGAYNP.